This T cell receptor beta chain was recorded in a study of regulatory T cells in long-lasting Graves disease. CDR3 regions were amplified by Arm-PCR using iRepertoire HTBI primers to build TCR beta libraries. TCRdb redid the calling of the multiplex PCR reads with MiXCR, one entry per CDR3 protein. The profile shows 400,000 to 500,000 distinct CDR3 sequences, roughly a fifth of them singletons. Time point specified: persistent/refractory GD, antithyroid drugs over 5 years with positive TRAb. From RNA extracted from PBMCs, the TCR library was made. Here the sequenced sample was peripheral blood mononuclear cells (PBMCs), taken when the disease was refractory, from a patient treated with antithyroid drugs. The sequence derives from a female donor with Graves disease.

The chain's CDR3 is CASRTSVDNEQFF. CDR3 DNA sequence: TGTGCCAGCAGGACTAGTGTGGATAATGAGCAGTTCTTC. The chain is built from TRBV12-3 or TRBV12-4 and TRBJ2-1, with D perhaps TRBD2 (6 bases). This CDR3 contains 13 residues. Between the trimmed V and J ends, which lost 6 bases and 7 bases, there was a span of 13 bases.